The entry that follows covers one TCR beta chain sequence. A single count supports this clone. It has no known antigen specificity. Per-nucleotide qualities are absent, and no much larger clonotype sits a single base away. To be selected, patients needed enough residual fresh-frozen tumor tissue and more than two years of available survival data. Molecular status otherwise varied across the glioblastoma patients, but none of them carried an isocitrate dehydrogenase mutation. PBMC were collected before vaccination, two weeks after the third vaccination, and at tumor progression when it occurred. Genomic DNA was extracted with the Qiagen DNeasy Blood extraction Kit. This sample is part of a study of glioma-infiltrating T cells after dendritic cell vaccination (dated by TCRdb to about 2016). The study in broad terms: The cohort included approximately 15 glioblastoma patients drawn from Phase I and II dendritic cell vaccination trials, of whom 9 were newly diagnosed and 6 had recurrent disease. Patients received autologous tumor lysate-pulsed dendritic cell vaccination between the early 2000s and the early 2010s. The vaccine was prepared from monocyte-derived dendritic cells that were cultured for seven days with IL-4 and GM-CSF and then pulsed overnight with autologous tumor lysate. Each patient was given three intradermal dendritic cell vaccine injections, spaced two weeks apart, in the arm below the axilla. Tumor-infiltrating lymphocyte content was quantified and tumor and blood repertoires were compared in dendritic cell-vaccinated glioblastoma patients by deep sequencing of TCR beta CDR3 regions. Survival after dendritic cell vaccination was correlated with TCR sequencing metrics, such as TIL content and the overlap between tumor and blood repertoires.

On the study overall, not on this receptor specifically: Higher estimated pretreatment TIL content predicted longer time to progression and overall survival after dendritic cell vaccination. No direct relationship between TCR clonality and survival was found, suggesting that a diverse polyclonal response may matter. The TCR overlap response model with three groups was called speculative and said to need prospective validation. The cohort was small and heterogeneous, few patients had complete blood and tumor sets, and even fewer had initial-recurrent tumor pairs.

Using the immunoSEQ assay, TCRB CDR3 regions were amplified from approximately 2 micrograms of genomic DNA, or from all available DNA when less than that was on hand. For multiplex PCR, 60 forward primers for TCR V beta segments and 13 reverse primers for J beta segments were used. To estimate reads per starting template, synthetic control templates were spiked into each sample at limiting dilution. Reads of 87 bp were generated by sequencing on the Illumina HiSeq System. The paper's processing steps were these. PCR and sequencing errors were removed by a nearest neighbor algorithm that merged closely related sequences. TCR overlap was measured as the percentage of unique tumor TCR beta sequences also present in the same patient's peripheral blood. Here the immuneACCESS table is served through TCRdb, limited to in-frame sequences with V and J called. Missing clones are a known gap in these copies; in checked studies unresolved V genes cover under half, and the rest lacks a known reason. Clone size and V and J calls were adopted from that table, with D and trimming inferred from the DNA. Counted in this sample were over 70,000 clones; roughly 80% of them appeared once. Together, the top ten hold 2.1% of the sample.

V and J are truncated by 1 base and 1 base respectively, leaving an intervening sequence of 17 bases. The CDR3 contains 18 residues, cysteine and phenylalanine counted. Just CDR3 DNA is preserved here, 54 bases in frame from base 1. The germline V gene (reference sequence) specifies MNHEY as CDR1 and SMNVEV as CDR2. The sequences come from blood, collected before dendritic cell vaccination. The chain is encoded by TRBV27 joined to TRBJ1-5; D gene: possibly TRBD1, on 5 matching bases. The sequence came from a human donor with glioblastoma. The nucleotides are TGTGCCAGCAGTTTATTGGGCAGGGTTGGGGTAAGCAATCAGCCCCAGCATTTT. It translates to CASSLLGRVGVSNQPQHF.